The present entry profiles one T cell receptor (beta chain) with its context. The data stem from a study of blood T cell repertoires in COVID-19. Overall study context: The study drew acute and convalescent COVID-19 samples from the United States, Italy and Spain.

In the authors' methods: Using reference gene primer amplification, nucleated cell counts were estimated. Produced via immunoSEQ multiplex PCR; TCRdb's table is partial and in-frame only. The D gene and trimming were derived from the DNA, and the V and J assignments and clone size from that table. This table has roughly 200,000 clones, around 87% appearing once. The V and J ends lost 7 bases and 3 bases respectively, with 10 bases between them. This CDR3 spans 13 amino acids. The germline CDR1 and CDR2 sequences are SNHLY and FYNNEI. This clonotype was sampled from a man aged 55 to 69 with acute or convalescent COVID-19. The gene calls are TRBV2 and TRBJ2-1; possible D gene TRBD1, 6 bases. Sequencing used peripheral blood. The CDR3 DNA sequence: TGTGCCAGCAACAGGGAAAACTACAATGAGCAGTTCTTC. Its translation: CASNRENYNEQFF.